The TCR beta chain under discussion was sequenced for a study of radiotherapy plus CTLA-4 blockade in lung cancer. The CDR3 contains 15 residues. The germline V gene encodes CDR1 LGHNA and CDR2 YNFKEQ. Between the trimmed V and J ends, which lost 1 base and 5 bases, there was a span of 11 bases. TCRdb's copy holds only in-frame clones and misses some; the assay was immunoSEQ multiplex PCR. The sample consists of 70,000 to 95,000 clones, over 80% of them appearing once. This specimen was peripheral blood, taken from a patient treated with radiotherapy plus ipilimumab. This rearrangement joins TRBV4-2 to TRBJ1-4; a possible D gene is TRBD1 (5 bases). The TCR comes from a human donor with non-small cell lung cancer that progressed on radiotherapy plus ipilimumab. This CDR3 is CASSQGPKGNEKLFF. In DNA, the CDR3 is TGTGCCAGCAGCCAAGGCCCTAAGGGGAATGAAAAACTGTTTTTT.